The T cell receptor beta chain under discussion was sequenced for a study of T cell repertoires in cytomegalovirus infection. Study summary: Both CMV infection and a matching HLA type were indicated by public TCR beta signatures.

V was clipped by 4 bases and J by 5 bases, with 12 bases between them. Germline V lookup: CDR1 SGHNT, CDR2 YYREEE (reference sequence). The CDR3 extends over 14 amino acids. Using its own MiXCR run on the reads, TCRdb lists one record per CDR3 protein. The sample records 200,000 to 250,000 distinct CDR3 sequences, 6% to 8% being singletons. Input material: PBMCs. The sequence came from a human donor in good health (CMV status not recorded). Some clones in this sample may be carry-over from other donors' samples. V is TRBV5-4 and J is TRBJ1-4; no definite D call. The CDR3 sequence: CASSRQTGNEKLFF. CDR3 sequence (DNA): TGTGCCAGCAGCCGTCAGACGGGCAATGAAAAACTGTTTTTT. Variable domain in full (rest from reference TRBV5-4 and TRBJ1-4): ETGVTQSPTHLIKTRGQQVTLRCSSQSGHNTVSWYQQALGQGPQFIFQYYREEENGRGNFPPRFSGLQFPNYSSELNVNALELDDSALYLCASSRQTGNEKLFFGSGTQLSVL.